These 25 T cell receptor beta chains share one sample of origin, sequenced in a study of control samples from healthy donors and cancer patients. Assay used: immunoSEQ multiplex PCR; TCRdb lists only in-frame clones, some missing. The table shows over 200,000 clones, with approximately 80% occurring only once. Sequencing used PBMCs. These receptors were collected from a woman aged 55-69 years with lung cancer.

The chain uses TRBV7-9 and TRBJ2-5; a possible D gene is TRBD2 (5 bases). Trimming pared 4 bases from V and 0 bases from J, leaving 9 bases between. Germline V gene lookup returns CDR1 SEHNR and CDR2 FQNEAQ (reference sequence). The CDR3 runs 14 residues. CDR3 nucleotide sequence: TGTGCCAGCAGCTCCTCGGGGTACCAAGAGACCCAGTACTTC. The encoded protein is CASSSSGYQETQYF.

The genes are TRBV9 and TRBJ2-2, with 10 bases that match TRBD1. The CDR3 covers 17 residues. The germline V gene encodes CDR1 SGDLS and CDR2 YYNGEE. Trimming cost V 3 bases and J 7 bases; bases outside gene matches: 12. The CDR3 region is CASSDLPGTGASGELFF. CDR3 sequence (DNA): TGTGCCAGCAGCGACCTCCCCGGGACAGGGGCGAGCGGGGAGCTGTTTTTT.

The chain joins TRBV11-1 to TRBJ2-3; weak D call: TRBD1 (5 bases). The CDR3 contains 15 residues. Germline lookup yields CDR1 SGHAT and CDR2 FQDESV (reference sequence). Trimming removed 1 base from V and 0 bases from J, with 8 bases in between. Here the CDR3 reads CASSLEGLSTDTQYF. The CDR3 region has the DNA TGTGCCAGCAGCTTAGAGGGGCTAAGCACAGATACGCAGTATTTT.

The chain is built from TRBV7-3 and TRBJ2-1; 8 bases are a match to TRBD2. Germline CDR1 is SGHTA and CDR2 is FQGTGA. This CDR3 has 14 amino acids. V lost 2 bases and J lost 7; bases outside the gene matches: 4. For the CDR3, the DNA is TGTGCCAGCAGCTTACTTGGGACTAGAAATGAGCAGTTCTTC. Translation gives CASSLLGTRNEQFF.

This clone was recorded a few times. The V call is TRBV10-2, the J call TRBJ1-1; D uncertain. Trimming stripped 7 bases from V and 1 base from J, with 13 bases between. Germline V gene lookup returns CDR1 WSHSY and CDR2 SAAADI. The CDR3 runs to 14 residues. This CDR3 is CASIRGLGNTEAFF. The CDR3 DNA sequence: TGCGCCAGCATTCGTGGGCTTGGGAACACTGAAGCTTTCTTT.

The chain uses TRBV19 and TRBJ1-1, with 12 bases identical to TRBD1. CDR1 and CDR2 from the germline V gene are LNHDA and SQIVND (reference sequence). V lost 5 bases and J lost 5; bases outside the gene matches: 15. The CDR3 has 18 residues. CDR3: CASSPGPSRDRGRTEAFF. Written as DNA, the CDR3 is TGTGCCAGTAGTCCTGGACCTTCCCGGGACAGGGGGCGAACTGAAGCTTTCTTT.

The chain couples TRBV15 to TRBJ1-4; weak D call: TRBD1 (5 bases). Between the trimmed V and J ends, which lost 5 bases and 8 bases, there was a span of 18 bases. The CDR3 sequence is 15 residues long. Germline values: CDR1 LNHNV, CDR2 YYDKDF (reference sequence). CDR3 nucleotide sequence: TGTGCCACCAGCGGATTCTCACGGGGCAACGAAAAACTGTTTTTT. It codes for CATSGFSRGNEKLFF.

This rearrangement joins TRBV27 to TRBJ1-5; no reliable D call. CDR1 is MNHEY, CDR2 SMNVEV, per germline (reference sequence). The germline V and J ends were trimmed by 2 bases and 11 bases, with 16 bases remaining between them. This CDR3 is built from 14 residues. The CDR3 here is CASSLERSLGAQHF. The CDR3 DNA is TGTGCCAGCAGTTTAGAACGGTCCCTTGGGGCCCAGCATTTT.

In DNA form, the CDR3 reads TGTGCCAGCAGCAGGTCTAACTATGGCTACACCTTC. Translation gives CASSRSNYGYTF. The chain joins TRBV5-6 to TRBJ1-2; D ambiguous. The germline V gene has CDR1 SGHDT and CDR2 YYEEEE. The V end was cut by 4 bases, the J end by 0 bases, with 4 bases between. This CDR3 comprises 12 residues.

The V call is TRBV28, the J call TRBJ2-4; 7 bases map to TRBD1. The germline V gene encodes CDR1 MDHEN and CDR2 SYDVKM. The CDR3 has 15 residues. J lost 3 bases, V lost 7 bases, and 9 bases had no gene match. Here the CDR3 reads CASTVRTGLKNIQYF. In nucleotides, the CDR3 is TGTGCCAGCACTGTACGGACAGGACTCAAAAACATTCAGTACTTC.

This rearrangement joins TRBV6-5 to TRBJ2-7; the D gene is possibly TRBD2 (5 bases). In germline, CDR1 is MNHEY, CDR2 SVGAGI. V was clipped by 10 bases and J by 0 bases, with 13 bases between them. This CDR3 is 13 amino acids long. This CDR3 is CATTGFSSYEQYF. In DNA, the CDR3 is TGTGCCACCACGGGGTTCAGCTCCTACGAGCAGTACTTC.

This chain connects TRBV9 to TRBJ1-2; the match to TRBD1 covers 8 bases. Losses at the gene ends were 4 bases for V and 9 bases for J; bases not matched to a gene: 14. The CDR3 runs to 15 residues. Germline V gene data show CDR1 as SGDLS and CDR2 as YYNGEE. The CDR3 DNA follows: TGTGCCAGCAGCCCCCGTGGGACAGGCACTACGCGCTACACCTTC. It translates to CASSPRGTGTTRYTF. The variable domain in full, completed from reference TRBV9 and TRBJ1-2, reads DSGVTQTPKHLITATGQRVTLRCSPRSGDLSVYWYQQSLDQGLQFLIQYYNGEERAKGNILERFSAQQFPDLHSELNLSSLELGDSALYFCASSPRGTGTTRYTFGSGTRLTVV.

The chain links TRBV24-1 to TRBJ1-2, with 8 bases that match TRBD1. The CDR3 loop spans 14 amino acids. Germline V lookup: CDR1 KGHDR, CDR2 SFDVKD. V lost 0 bases, J lost 6 bases, and 2 bases stayed unmatched. The CDR3 region has the DNA TGTGCCACCAGTGATTTGAGGACAGGGAATGGCTACACCTTC. Its translation is CATSDLRTGNGYTF.

This clone was counted at least ten times. Other DNA sequences in this sample translate to the same CDR3. The V and J genes are TRBV28 and TRBJ1-1; no definite D call. Germline CDR1 is MDHEN and CDR2 is SYDVKM. The V end was cut by 8 bases, the J end by 2 bases, with 6 bases between. This CDR3 region has 11 residues. CDR3 loop: CASEGNTEAFF. CDR3 nucleotides: TGTGCCAGCGAAGGAAACACTGAAGCTTTCTTT.

Written as DNA, the CDR3 is TGTGCCAGCAGCCAATTCAGGGGCGCTTCGAAAAAACTGTTTTTT. Translation: CASSQFRGASKKLFF. The chain recombines TRBV3-1 (or the pseudogene TRBV3-2) with TRBJ1-4, with D possibly matching TRBD1 (6 bases). CDR1 is LGHDT, CDR2 YNNKEL, per germline (reference sequence). The V gene lost 2 bases and the J gene lost 9 bases, with 16 bases spanning the gap. The CDR3 is 15 residues long.

The chain employs TRBV10-3 and TRBJ2-7, with 9 bases identical to TRBD1. V was pared by 3 bases and J by 6 bases, with 9 bases of the junction left unmatched. Germline V gene sequence: CDR1 ENHRY, CDR2 SYGVKD. This CDR3 region has 15 residues. The CDR3 loop is CAISEVGQGSSEQYF. The CDR3 bases are TGTGCCATCAGTGAAGTAGGACAGGGGTCTTCCGAGCAGTACTTC.

This clone was observed a single time. V gene TRBV7-2 combines with J gene TRBJ2-1, with D perhaps TRBD1 or TRBD2 (6 bases each). The CDR3 runs to 15 residues. V lost 5 bases and J lost 7, with 18 bases in between. Per germline, CDR1 SGHTA and CDR2 FQGNSA. CDR3 amino acids: CASSRPGQGRNEQFF. DNA of the CDR3: TGTGCCAGCAGCCGGCCGGGGCAGGGGAGGAATGAGCAGTTCTTC.

The rearrangement links TRBV6-1 to TRBJ1-6; no firm D call. Germline values: CDR1 MNHNS, CDR2 SASEGT. Trimming removed 4 bases from V and 7 bases from J, with 17 bases in between. This CDR3 contains 16 residues. CDR3 region: CASSGIIQAGNSPLHF. The CDR3, as DNA: TGTGCCAGCAGTGGCATTATCCAAGCCGGGAATTCACCCCTCCACTTT.

The chain uses TRBV5-5 and TRBJ2-2; 10 positions agree with TRBD1. CDR1 is SGHKS, CDR2 YYEKEE, per germline (reference sequence). The CDR3 covers 19 residues. Losses at the gene ends were 3 bases for V and 1 base for J; bases not matched to a gene: 12. DNA of the CDR3: TGTGCCAGCAGCTCACCGGGACAGGGGCGATATATGAACACCGGGGAGCTGTTTTTT. Protein sequence: CASSSPGQGRYMNTGELFF. The variable domain in full, completed from reference TRBV5-5 and TRBJ2-2, reads DAGVTQSPTHLIKTRGQQVTLRCSPISGHKSVSWYQQVLGQGPQFIFQYYEKEERGRGNFPDRFSARQFPNYSSELNVNALLLGDSALYLCASSSPGQGRYMNTGELFFGEGSRLTVL.

The V and J genes are TRBV9 and TRBJ1-6, with D uncertain. Germline V lookup: CDR1 SGDLS, CDR2 YYNGEE. Between the trimmed V and J ends, which lost 0 bases and 0 bases, there was a span of 4 bases. This CDR3 is 15 amino acids long. CDR3 sequence: CASSVVSSYNSPLHF. The DNA of the CDR3 is TGTGCCAGCAGCGTAGTCAGCTCCTATAATTCACCCCTCCACTTT.

The J gene is TRBJ1-2, the V gene TRBV6-5; 9 bases are a match to TRBD1. Unmatched junction bases numbered 3, after V lost 2 bases and J lost 2 bases. CDR1 and CDR2 (germline): MNHEY, SVGAGI. This CDR3 is 15 amino acids long. The CDR3 region has the DNA TGTGCCAGCAGTTACCCCGGGACAGGGAACTATGGCTACACCTTC. Translated, it gives CASSYPGTGNYGYTF.

In regard to this clone: Within the sample, other DNA sequences also encode this same CDR3. The rearrangement links TRBV3-1 (or the pseudogene TRBV3-2) to TRBJ2-5; D gene ambiguous. The CDR3 consists of 12 residues. The germline CDR1 and CDR2 sequences are LGHDT and YNNKEL (reference sequence). Trimming left V 4 bases short and J 5 bases short, with 8 bases between. The CDR3 region has the DNA TGTGCCAGCAGCCCCCTCGGGGAGACCCAGTACTTC. As protein: CASSPLGETQYF.

The chain carries TRBV27 and TRBJ1-5; D is ambiguous. Trimming removed 5 bases from V and 3 bases from J, with 14 bases in between. Germline V gene sequence: CDR1 MNHEY, CDR2 SMNVEV (reference sequence). The CDR3 contains 15 residues. The chain's CDR3 is CASSPVTLFNQPQHF. In nucleotides, the CDR3 is TGTGCCAGCAGTCCTGTGACACTTTTCAATCAGCCCCAGCATTTT.

The chain uses TRBV2 and TRBJ1-5; D may be TRBD1 (6 bases). This CDR3 contains 14 residues. CDR1 and CDR2 (germline): SNHLY, FYNNEI. The V end was cut by 6 bases, the J end by 5 bases, with 14 bases between. The DNA for the CDR3 is TGTGCCAGCAGGGACGGGACAAATTATCAGCCCCAGCATTTT. It codes for CASRDGTNYQPQHF. Combining the CDR3 with reference TRBV2 and TRBJ1-5 gives the whole variable domain EPEVTQTPSHQVTQMGQEVILRCVPISNHLYFYWYRQILGQKVEFLVSFYNNEISEKSEIFDDQFSVERPDGSNFTLKIRSTKLEDSAMYFCASRDGTNYQPQHFGDGTRLSIL.

V and J are TRBV5-1 and TRBJ2-1; TRBD1 agrees at 7 bases. The CDR3 consists of 16 residues. The trim removed 4 bases at V and 1 base at J, leaving 8 bases unmatched. Germline V CDR1 and CDR2: SGHRS, YFSETQ. This CDR3 reads CASSPQGMESYNEQFF. DNA for the CDR3: TGCGCCAGCAGCCCACAGGGGATGGAATCCTACAATGAGCAGTTCTTC.